The clone carrying this TCR beta chain was counted many times. Germline assignment: CDR1 MNHEY and CDR2 SVGEGT. CDR3 length: 12 amino acids. V was trimmed by 5 bases and J by 12 bases, leaving 13 bases between them. The data belong to a study of patients and donors after allogeneic stem cell transplantation. TCRdb used MiXCR to reprocess the RT-PCR reads, holding one entry per CDR3 protein. The table shows 200,000 to 250,000 distinct CDR3 sequences, with 13% to 15% occurring only once. The genes are TRBV6-2 or TRBV6-3 and TRBJ1-4, with unresolved D. The clonotype was recovered from a human donor who was either an allogeneic HSCT recipient or a stem cell or donor lymphocyte infusion donor (not recorded which). It is not recorded whose cells these are; they may come from a transplant donor. Sequencing used blood, either unsorted or a sorted T cell fraction (not recorded which). The CDR3, as DNA: TGTGCCAGCAGTCTATCCCCCGAGGAACTGTTTTTT. Encoded protein: CASSLSPEELFF.